This T cell receptor (beta chain) was captured by sequencing in a study of human T cells and chemical hapten exposure (dated by TCRdb to 2020 to 2022). For the wider study: For sensitization, 2% DPC in acetone was applied to an approximately 2 cm by approximately 2 cm area of upper inner arm skin. Blood for TCR sequencing was provided by twenty-nine alopecia patients at one to four time points (pre-sensitization, 2, 6 and 24 weeks). Patch testing on the upper back used Finn chambers containing 0.01% DPC, with scoring done after 6 days according to International Contact Dermatitis Research Group standards. Throughout the study period of 20 to 25 weeks, patients also received therapeutic DPC doses to the scalp every week. Libraries were pooled for sequencing, and variation in per-sample TCR yields was attributed mainly to small differences in library volumes within the pool. Blood samples were taken from patients before sensitization (week 0) and at 2, 6 and about 24 weeks after DPC sensitization. Peripheral blood TCR repertoire changes were tracked in vivo in alopecia patients during primary and secondary sensitization to the hapten diphenylcyclopropenone (DPC). The patient cohort, mostly female, included alopecia areata with under or over 50% scalp involvement, alopecia totalis and alopecia universalis.

The protocol used for the library was RACE. The instrument given in TCRdb is NextSeq 500. Library preparation attached unique molecular identifiers to individual cDNA molecules for quantitative, reproducible TCR counting. Each blood RNA sample was used to sequence both TCR alpha and TCR beta chains. In the paper's pipeline: Samples had a median of 95,638 TCRs, with a range from roughly 23,224 to 700,000. The Decombinator software suite was used to annotate the V, J and CDR3 of the TCR reads. For PS versus PT1 abundance plots, all samples were subsampled to the same number of TCRs (28,000). Expanded TCRs were defined as absent before sensitization and observed at least eight times at the 2-week time point. TCRdb applied fastp at Q25 and MiXCR to the public reads, then kept only in-frame beta chains. Each CDR3 protein gets just one entry, which takes the most common genes and DNA from the rows behind it. These V and J calls derive from TCRdb rather than the authors' analysis. The sample has about 160,000 distinct CDR3 sequences on record, 25% to 30% of them singletons. The top ten clonotypes cover about 2.1% of the sample.

General study outcomes and caveats: After repeated subsampling, the strength of the expansion versus patch-test correlation and the threshold at which it became significant changed. The number of TCRs above 1 in 1000 frequency did not change with DPC sensitization; there was no evidence of global repertoire structure alterations. Patch test score was positively correlated with the number of PT1 expanded TCRs, with significance at thresholds 8, 16 and 32 but not at 4. Compared with pre-sensitization or healthy control sets, expanded TCRs formed significantly more large CDR3 similarity clusters, which is consistent with antigen-driven responses. Because every patient had alopecia, a presumed autoimmune disease, the patients' immune response might differ from that of healthy individuals.

As regards this clonotype: What this receptor recognizes is not known. Nothing much larger sits one base from this clone, and base qualities are not available.

The time point tag for this specimen amounts to: patch test 3, about 24 weeks after DPC sensitization. In the paper's terms, the treatment or condition label means: therapeutic diphenylcyclopropenone sensitization with weekly scalp DPC. Blood at each patch-test visit was drawn before the patch test was applied. Patients were eligible if aged 18 to 70, diagnosed with alopecia and judged suitable for DPC therapy, and pregnant patients were excluded. Total RNA was extracted from unfractionated whole blood collected in Tempus Blood RNA tubes. From its cysteine to its phenylalanine, the CDR3 spans 16 amino acids. The entry retains the CDR3 DNA only, 48 bases that are in frame from base 1. V lost 0 bases and J lost 2 bases, and the count of bases not matched to a germline gene is 2. Taken from the germline V gene (reference sequence), the CDR1 and CDR2 loops are LGHDT and YNNKEL.

This specimen was whole blood, taken in connection with sensitization to the hapten diphenylcyclopropenone (DPC). The source of this sequence is a woman younger than 35 with alopecia areata. Some clones in this sample may be carry-over from other donors' samples. Here the chain combines TRBV3-1 and TRBJ2-7, and TRBD2 aligns with 12 junction nucleotides. In nucleotide form, the sequence is TGTGCCAGCAGCCAAGAACGGACTAGCGGGGCCTACGAGCAGTACTTC. The resulting protein is CASSQERTSGAYEQYF.